Each of the 27 T cell receptor beta chains below was sequenced from the same sample in a study of Ad26.COV2.S vaccination and SARS-CoV-2 variants. The repertoire was sequenced with immunoSEQ multiplex PCR; TCRdb's copy has only in-frame clones and lacks some. The sample lists more than 300,000 clones, roughly 90% occurring once. Treatment meaning: some 20 received Ad26.COV2.S at low or high dose, single or two shots; roughly five received placebo; per-sample allocation not given. Samples analyzed were those drawn on day 63 after the first vaccine or placebo injection. This material consisted of peripheral blood, taken in a trial of Ad26.COV2.S vaccine versus placebo. Receptors originate from a person between 18 and 59 years old who received the Ad26.COV2.S COVID-19 vaccine or a placebo.

The chain joins TRBV4-3 to TRBJ1-6; D gene uncertain. This CDR3 is built from 15 residues. Germline CDR1 LGHNA, CDR2 YSLEER. V was trimmed by 0 bases and J by 10 bases, leaving 13 bases between them. CDR3 residues: CASSQEVGIGSPLHF. The CDR3 DNA sequence: TGCGCCAGCAGCCAAGAAGTAGGGATCGGGTCACCCCTCCACTTT.

In nucleotides, the CDR3 is TGTGCCAGCAGTTCCAACCCGGGGGAGACCCAGTACTTC. It codes for CASSSNPGETQYF. The rearrangement joins TRBV6-5 to TRBJ2-5; weak D call: TRBD2 (5 bases). From germline, CDR1 is MNHEY and CDR2 SVGAGI. This CDR3 contains 13 residues. Trimming left V 4 bases short and J 5 bases short, with 11 bases between.

Worth noting for this clone: The identical CDR3 is also encoded by other nucleotide sequences in the sample. The genes are TRBV4-3 and TRBJ1-4; no definite D call. There are 15 residues in the CDR3. The V end lost 0 bases, the J end lost 0 bases, and 5 bases lay between the germline ends. CDR1 and CDR2 (germline): LGHNA, YSLEER. CDR3 DNA sequence: TGCGCCAGCAGCCAAGATAGAGCAACTAATGAAAAACTGTTTTTT. This gives the protein CASSQDRATNEKLFF.

The chain recombines TRBV16 with TRBJ1-5; D is uncertain. The CDR3 runs to 16 residues. The germline V and J ends were trimmed by 1 base and 2 bases, with 12 bases remaining between them. The germline V gene encodes CDR1 KGHSY and CDR2 FQNENV. The chain's CDR3 is CASSQFTPAGNQPQHF. The CDR3 bases are TGTGCCAGCAGCCAATTTACTCCAGCCGGCAATCAGCCCCAGCATTTT.

This clone was recorded only once. J is TRBJ2-7 and V is TRBV7-6, with 10 bases aligning to TRBD1. The CDR3 has 16 residues. Germline assignment: CDR1 SGHVS and CDR2 FNYEAQ. The junction had 6 bases not matched to a gene; V was cut back by 1 base and J by 3 bases. The CDR3 DNA reads as TGTGCCAGCAGCTTAGAGGGACAGGGGCAATTCTACGAGCAGTACTTC. This sequence encodes CASSLEGQGQFYEQYF.

V and J are TRBV5-6 and TRBJ2-5, with 7 bases lining up with TRBD1. There are 15 residues in the CDR3. V lost 2 bases to trimming and J lost 0 bases; unmatched junction nucleotides: 4. Germline assignment: CDR1 SGHDT and CDR2 YYEEEE. The CDR3 here is CASSLPDRYQETQYF. CDR3 DNA sequence: TGTGCCAGCAGCTTACCGGACAGGTACCAAGAGACCCAGTACTTC.

The chain recombines TRBV7-6 with TRBJ1-1; D ambiguous. This CDR3 spans 14 amino acids. V shed 5 bases and J shed 5 bases, with 15 bases lying between them. The germline CDR1 and CDR2 sequences are SGHVS and FNYEAQ. As DNA, the CDR3 is TGTGCCAGCAGCACCCACCTCGAAGGGACTGAAGCTTTCTTT. Its translation: CASSTHLEGTEAFF.

The chain combines TRBV4-3 with TRBJ2-3, with D uncertain. CDR1 is LGHNA and CDR2 is YSLEER in the germline V gene. Trimming removed 0 bases from V and 0 bases from J, with 10 bases in between. The CDR3 extends over 16 amino acids. This chain's CDR3 is CASSQDYPRSTDTQYF. CDR3 DNA: TGCGCCAGCAGCCAAGATTATCCCCGAAGCACAGATACGCAGTATTTT.

V is TRBV5-8 and J is TRBJ2-3; 9 bases are shared with TRBD2. The CDR3 runs 17 residues. The V segment lost 0 bases and the J segment 2 bases; nucleotides outside the gene matches: 7. From germline, CDR1 is SGHTS and CDR2 YDEGEE. The CDR3 nucleotides are TGTGCCAGCAGCTTGGGGTTAGCGGGGGTCCCCACAGATACGCAGTATTTT. Residues: CASSLGLAGVPTDTQYF.

The count of this clone is one. Other DNA sequences in this sample translate to the same CDR3. The V call is TRBV14, the J call TRBJ1-1; no reliable D call. In germline, CDR1 is SGHDN, CDR2 FVKESK. Trimming pared 4 bases from V and 1 base from J, leaving 7 bases between. The CDR3 runs 13 residues. The DNA for the CDR3 is TGTGCCAGCAGCCCAACCAGGAACACTGAAGCTTTCTTT. It specifies CASSPTRNTEAFF.

The rearrangement links TRBV27 to TRBJ1-4; weak D call: TRBD1 (6 bases). The CDR3 consists of 17 residues. The V and J ends lost 5 bases and 7 bases respectively, with 23 bases between them. CDR1 and CDR2 (germline): MNHEY, SMNVEV (reference sequence). CDR3: CASSPRGQRIIPEKLFF. The CDR3 DNA sequence: TGTGCCAGCAGTCCTCGAGGACAGCGGATTATTCCTGAAAAACTGTTTTTT. The complete variable domain, with remaining parts taken from reference TRBV27 and TRBJ1-4, reads EAQVTQNPRYLITVTGKKLTVTCSQNMNHEYMSWYRQDPGLGLRQIYYSMNVEVTDKGDVPEGYKVSRKEKRNFPLILESPSPNQTSLYFCASSPRGQRIIPEKLFFGSGTQLSVL.

The chain recombines TRBV19 with TRBJ2-6; D could derive from TRBD1 or TRBD2 (5 bases each). The CDR3 extends over 16 amino acids. Trimming took off 6 bases at V and 4 bases at J, with 16 bases between the two ends. Germline V lookup: CDR1 LNHDA, CDR2 SQIVND (reference sequence). CDR3 sequence: CASRLGPAAGANVLTF. The DNA of the CDR3 is TGTGCCAGTAGGCTGGGACCGGCGGCAGGGGCCAACGTCCTGACTTTC. Filled out from reference TRBV19 and TRBJ2-6, the complete variable domain reads DGGITQSPKYLFRKEGQNVTLSCEQNLNHDAMYWYRQDPGQGLRLIYYSQIVNDFQKGDIAEGYSVSREKKESFPLTVTSAQKNPTAFYLCASRLGPAAGANVLTFGAGSRLTVL.

This sequence joins TRBV5-5 and TRBJ2-2; 9 positions agree with TRBD1. From germline, CDR1 is SGHKS and CDR2 YYEKEE (reference sequence). V was pared by 5 bases and J by 4 bases, with 6 bases of the junction left unmatched. This CDR3 contains 15 residues. CDR3 bases: TGTGCCAGCAGATCCGGACAGGGGTCCACCGGGGAGCTGTTTTTT. This translates into CASRSGQGSTGELFF.

The chain uses TRBV7-3 and TRBJ2-1; D perhaps matches TRBD2 (7 bases). V lost 5 bases to trimming and J lost 9 bases, with 26 bases between them. Germline lookup yields CDR1 SGHTA and CDR2 FQGTGA. The CDR3 sequence is 17 residues long. This CDR3 is CASSPGGELAWRSEQFF. CDR3 bases: TGTGCCAGCAGCCCTGGGGGCGAACTAGCGTGGAGAAGTGAGCAGTTCTTC.

This clone was seen only a few times. V usage is TRBV6-5 and J usage is TRBJ1-5; perhaps TRBD1 as D (6 bases). The CDR3 spans 15 residues. The V gene's germline CDR1 is MNHEY and CDR2 SVGAGI. V lost 0 bases and J lost 4, with 10 bases in between. CDR3 protein: CASSYSRDKNQPQHF. In DNA, the CDR3 is TGTGCCAGCAGTTACTCGAGGGACAAGAATCAGCCCCAGCATTTT.

The V and J genes are TRBV4-3 and TRBJ2-3; D call uncertain. The CDR3 contains 16 residues. Looked up from germline, CDR1 is LGHNA and CDR2 is YSLEER. V lost 4 bases and J lost 1, with 15 bases in between. CDR3 protein: CASSPVGPEGTDTQYF. For the CDR3, the DNA is TGCGCCAGCAGCCCTGTAGGACCTGAGGGCACAGATACGCAGTATTTT.

The chain recombines TRBV28 with TRBJ2-7, with 8 bases matching TRBD2. The V gene end was trimmed by 7 bases and the J gene end by 3 bases; junction bases not matched to a gene: 14. The CDR3 extends over 16 amino acids. Germline V gives CDR1 MDHEN, CDR2 SYDVKM. As DNA, the CDR3 is TGTGCCAGCATTTCCCGGGGGGGAGAGGGGATCTACGAGCAGTACTTC. Residues: CASISRGGEGIYEQYF. Together with reference TRBV28 and TRBJ2-7, the CDR3 gives the full variable domain: DVKVTQSSRYLVKRTGEKVFLECVQDMDHENMFWYRQDPGLGLRLIYFSYDVKMKEKGDIPEGYSVSREKKERFSLILESASTNQTSMYLCASISRGGEGIYEQYFGPGTRLTVT.

The genes are TRBV19 and TRBJ2-3, with TRBD2 matching over 7 bases. The V gene end was trimmed by 3 bases and the J gene end by 3 bases; junction bases not matched to a gene: 9. Germline CDR1 LNHDA, CDR2 SQIVND (reference sequence). CDR3 length: 16 amino acids. CDR3 DNA sequence: TGTGCCAGTAGTATCGGTAGGAGCGGGATAACAGATACGCAGTATTTT. Translation gives CASSIGRSGITDTQYF.

The CDR3 protein is CASSEVRTGNTIYF. The CDR3 coding sequence is TGTGCCAGCAGTGAGGTTAGGACTGGAAACACCATATATTTT. The chain couples TRBV25-1 to TRBJ1-3, with D hard to call. In germline, CDR1 is MGHDK, CDR2 SYGVNS. V was cut by 3 bases and J by 2 bases, with 8 bases left in between. CDR3 length: 14 amino acids. Variable domain in full (rest from reference TRBV25-1 and TRBJ1-3): EADIYQTPRYLVIGTGKKITLECSQTMGHDKMYWYQQDPGMELHLIHYSYGVNSTEKGDLSSESTVSRIRTEHFPLTLESARPSHTSQYLCASSEVRTGNTIYFGEGSWLTVV.

V gene TRBV4-3 combines with J gene TRBJ2-7; perhaps TRBD2 as D (5 bases). The V end was cut by 0 bases, the J end by 3 bases, with 12 bases between. The CDR3 is 15 residues long. CDR1 is LGHNA and CDR2 is YSLEER in the germline V gene. The CDR3 DNA sequence: TGCGCCAGCAGCCAAGAAGAGGGAGAGAGCTACGAGCAGTACTTC. Translation gives CASSQEEGESYEQYF.

This chain connects TRBV16 to TRBJ1-1; D may be TRBD1 (5 bases). This CDR3 contains 13 residues. Between the trimmed V and J ends, which lost 1 base and 11 bases, there was a span of 14 bases. Per the germline V gene, CDR1 is KGHSY and CDR2 is FQNENV. This chain's CDR3 is CASSQFIQGSAFF. CDR3 bases: TGTGCCAGCAGCCAATTTATCCAGGGATCGGCTTTCTTT.

The chain combines TRBV9 with TRBJ2-2; 12 nucleotides match TRBD2. V lost 0 bases and J lost 0; bases outside the gene matches: 9. There are 20 residues in the CDR3. Per the germline V gene, CDR1 is SGDLS and CDR2 is YYNGEE. In DNA form, the CDR3 reads TGTGCCAGCAGCGTAGCTATTGGACTAGCGGGGCGAGCGAACACCGGGGAGCTGTTTTTT. Translating it yields CASSVAIGLAGRANTGELFF.

This rearrangement joins TRBV11-2 to TRBJ2-3; 7 bases agree with TRBD1. The CDR3 loop spans 16 amino acids. The V and J ends lost 5 bases and 0 bases, in that order; junction bases with no gene match: 8. Germline CDR1 reads SGHAT; CDR2 reads FQNNGV. The CDR3 DNA reads as TGTGCCAGCAGCAGAGACAGGGCAATTAGCACAGATACGCAGTATTTT. The encoded protein is CASSRDRAISTDTQYF. Full variable domain (missing parts from reference TRBV11-2 and TRBJ2-3): EAGVAQSPRYKIIEKRQSVAFWCNPISGHATLYWYQQILGQGPKLLIQFQNNGVVDDSQLPKDRFSAERLKGVDSTLKIQPAKLEDSAVYLCASSRDRAISTDTQYFGPGTRLTVL.

The DNA for the CDR3 is TGCAGTGCTCGTGACAGGCACGAATATCCCTCCCAACGTAACAACTATGGCTACACCTTC. Translated, it gives CSARDRHEYPSQRNNYGYTF. The chain links TRBV20-1 to TRBJ1-2, with D maybe TRBD1 (6 bases). V lost 5 bases and J lost 2, with 33 bases in between. The CDR3 has 20 amino acids. Germline V CDR1 and CDR2: DFQATT, SNEGSKA (reference sequence).

The chain joins TRBV11-2 to TRBJ1-2, with D unresolved. The CDR3 extends over 14 amino acids. With 3 bases removed from V and 8 bases from J, the gap between germline ends came to 16 bases. Germline V gene data show CDR1 as SGHAT and CDR2 as FQNNGV. CDR3: CASSFGSVYGGYTF. The CDR3 region has the DNA TGTGCCAGCAGCTTCGGGTCAGTCTATGGAGGCTACACCTTC. The entire variable domain, with the rest obtained from reference TRBV11-2 and TRBJ1-2, is as follows: EAGVAQSPRYKIIEKRQSVAFWCNPISGHATLYWYQQILGQGPKLLIQFQNNGVVDDSQLPKDRFSAERLKGVDSTLKIQPAKLEDSAVYLCASSFGSVYGGYTFGSGTRLTVV.

J is TRBJ1-5 and V is TRBV15; D call uncertain. The length of the CDR3 is 12 residues. Germline-derived CDR1 and CDR2 are LNHNV and YYDKDF (reference sequence). The V end lost 1 base, the J end lost 4 bases, and 2 bases lay between the germline ends. The CDR3, as DNA: TGTGCCACCAGCAGAGTGAATCAGCCCCAGCATTTT. Protein sequence: CATSRVNQPQHF.

This sequence joins TRBV4-1 and TRBJ2-2; TRBD1 is a possible D gene (6 bases). Trimming cost V 1 base and J 4 bases, with 13 bases left between them. CDR1 is MGHRA, CDR2 YSYEKL, per germline. CDR3 size: 16 residues. Here the CDR3 DNA reads TGCGCCAGCAGCCAAGGCCCTCTAGGGGGCACCGGGGAGCTGTTTTTT. It translates to CASSQGPLGGTGELFF.